These T cell receptor beta chains were read from a single sample in a study of cytomegalovirus exposure and HLA in healthy donors. Using immunoSEQ multiplex PCR, the repertoire was profiled, and TCRdb retains in-frame clones only, with some absent. This table holds 150,000 to 200,000 clones, 75% to 90% found once. Sequencing input: PBMCs. Every receptor here comes from a woman younger than 35 in good health and CMV-seronegative. The CDR3 runs from the conserved cysteine through the conserved F or W. D genes are given only for firm matches. Size is stated for part of the rows, as once, few or many counts, or as a class when the clone is expanded.

>TRBJ1-1|TRBD1|TRBV30|NA
TGTGCCTGGAGTGACCTTACAGGGGCGGACACTGAAGCTTTCTTT
CAWSDLTGADTEAFF
>TRBJ1-2|TRBD1|TRBV12-5|NA
TGTGCTAGTGGTTTGGAGGTGGGACAGGGGCCTGGCTATGGCTACACCTTC
CASGLEVGQGPGYGYTF
>TRBJ1-1|TRBD1|TRBV18|NA
TGTGCCAGCTCACCACCGCTCATTCAGGGGGTGTACGACACTGAAGCTTTCTTT
CASSPPLIQGVYDTEAFF
>TRBJ1-1|TRBD1|TRBV30|NA
TGTGCCTGGAGTGTAAAGGGGGCCGGGGGAACTAACACTGAAGCTTTCTTT
CAWSVKGAGGTNTEAFF
>TRBJ2-1|TRBD2|TRBV7-2|NA
TGTGCCAGCAGCTTGGGCCCCGGGACTAGCGCTACTGAGCAGTTCTTC
CASSLGPGTSATEQFF
>TRBJ2-1|NA|TRBV7-6|NA
TGTGCCAGCAGCCCCGTTACTACCAATGAGCAGTTCTTC
CASSPVTTNEQFF
>TRBJ1-1|TRBD1|TRBV5-1|NA
TGCGCCAGCAGCTACCGGGGGACAGAGAACACTGAAGCTTTCTTT
CASSYRGTENTEAFF
>TRBJ1-6|NA|TRBV25-1|few
TGTGCCAGCAGTCCAGCCTATAATTCACCCCTCCACTTT
CASSPAYNSPLHF
>TRBJ2-7|TRBD1|TRBV11-2|NA
TGTGCCAGCAGCTTAGACCGGGACAGGGTCCACGAGCAGTACTTC
CASSLDRDRVHEQYF
>TRBJ2-1|NA|TRBV15|NA
TGTGCCACCAGCAGAGGGACACTGGGGAATGAGCAGTTCTTC
CATSRGTLGNEQFF
>TRBJ1-3|NA|TRBV30|NA
TGTGCCTTATTAATTGAGCACTCTGGAAACACCATATATTTT
CALLIEHSGNTIYF
>TRBJ2-4|TRBD1|TRBV5-1|NA
TGCGCCAGCAGCTTGGCGGCTTGGACAGGCGCAGGGGGAAACATTCAGTACTTC
CASSLAAWTGAGGNIQYF
>TRBJ2-3|TRBD1|TRBV6-4|once
TGTGCCAGCAGTCAAACAGGGGGCGCCTCGGATACGCAGTATTTT
CASSQTGGASDTQYF
>TRBJ2-5|TRBD2|TRBV13|NA
TGTGCCAGCAGCTTAAGGGGACTAGCGGAGACCCAGTACTTC
CASSLRGLAETQYF
>TRBJ2-1|NA|TRBV7-2|few
TGTGCCAGCAGCCCCTCGGGGAGGTACAATGAGCAGTTCTTC
CASSPSGRYNEQFF
>TRBJ1-2|NA|TRBV19|few
TGTGCCACGGAGGGGAACGCCTATGGCTACACCTTC
CATEGNAYGYTF
>TRBJ1-5|TRBD1|TRBV2|NA
TGTGCCAGCAGGCCGACCCGGGACAGGACTCAGCCCCAGCATTTT
CASRPTRDRTQPQHF
>TRBJ1-1|NA|TRBV18|NA
TGTGCCAGCTCACCGCACCGGGACACTGAAGCTTTCTTT
CASSPHRDTEAFF
>TRBJ1-1|NA|TRBV19|few
TGTGCCAGTAGTATAGGTGTCAGCACTGAAGCTTTCTTT
CASSIGVSTEAFF
>TRBJ2-1|NA|TRBV4-1|NA
TGCGCCAGCAGCCAAGCGGACGGGACCTACAATGAGCAGTTCTTC
CASSQADGTYNEQFF
>TRBJ2-2|TRBD2|TRBV7-3|NA
TGTGCCAGCAGCTTAACTAGGGAGGGTACCGGGGAGCTGTTTTTT
CASSLTREGTGELFF
>TRBJ2-7|NA|TRBV27|NA
TGTGCCAGCAGGCTTCTTAATCAGGCCTACGAGCAGTACTTC
CASRLLNQAYEQYF
>TRBJ2-7|NA|TRBV27|NA
TGTGCCAGCAGTTTCGCCCGAGACTACGAGCAGTACTTC
CASSFARDYEQYF
>TRBJ2-1|TRBD2|TRBV11-2|once
TGTGCCAGCAGCTTCTCTCTAGCGGAGAATGAGCAGTTCTTC
CASSFSLAENEQFF
>TRBJ2-2|TRBD1|TRBV4-2|NA
TGTGCCAGCAGCCAACCTGACAGGGTTCGCACCGGGGAGCTGTTTTTT
CASSQPDRVRTGELFF
>TRBJ1-5|NA|TRBV12-5|many
TGTGCTAGTGGTTTGTCGGGGGGCAATCAGCCCCAGCATTTT
CASGLSGGNQPQHF
>TRBJ1-1|TRBD1|TRBV14|few
TGTGCCAGCAGCCTACGTGGACAGGGTGTCGTGAACACTGAAGCTTTCTTT
CASSLRGQGVVNTEAFF
>TRBJ2-7|TRBD1|TRBV5-6|NA
TGTGCCAGCAGATGGGGGACAGCAGGTCTGGAGCAGTACTTC
CASRWGTAGLEQYF
>TRBJ2-3|TRBD2|TRBV19|once
TGTGCCAGTAGGAGGAGCGGGGGGGCCATCTGGGATACGCAGTATTTT
CASRRSGGAIWDTQYF
>TRBJ1-1|NA|TRBV5-1|once
TGCGCCAGCAGCTTGGATCAGGGAGGACACACTGAAGCTTTCTTT
CASSLDQGGHTEAFF
>TRBJ1-2|NA|TRBV28|few
TGTGCCTCAGCGCGCTCCCTAGTATCGAACTATGGCTACACCTTC
CASARSLVSNYGYTF
>TRBJ1-5|NA|TRBV10-3|NA
TGTGCCACGGGGGGCAATCAGCCCCAGCATTTT
CATGGNQPQHF
>TRBJ1-2|NA|TRBV15|NA
TGTGCCACCAGCAGAGATGAGAAGAACGGCTACACCTTC
CATSRDEKNGYTF
>TRBJ1-1|NA|TRBV12-5|NA
TGTGCTAGTGGTTTGGGGAGCATCGAAGCTTTCTTT
CASGLGSIEAFF
>TRBJ1-2|NA|TRBV7-2|once
TGTGCCAGCAGCTTAGTAGCAGGGGCTGCTAACTATGGCTACACCTTC
CASSLVAGAANYGYTF
>TRBJ2-7|TRBD2|TRBV19|NA
TGTGCCAGTAGTGCGACTAGCGGGAGGTACGAGCAGTACTTC
CASSATSGRYEQYF
>TRBJ1-2|NA|TRBV27|NA
TGTGCCAGCAGGGAAGGCCGTAGACATTCGAATGGCTACACCTTC
CASREGRRHSNGYTF
>TRBJ2-7|TRBD2|TRBV4-3|NA
TGCGCCAGCAGCCAAGATTGGGGCGGGAGGGGCTACGAGCAGTACTTC
CASSQDWGGRGYEQYF
>TRBJ2-3|NA|TRBV6-5|NA
TGTGCCAGCAGTTACTCCCCAACGGGAGCTATAGATACGCAGTATTTT
CASSYSPTGAIDTQYF
>TRBJ2-1|TRBD2|TRBV11-2|NA
TGTGCCAGCAGCTCGGTAGGCGGGACTATCTACAATGAGCAGTTCTTC
CASSSVGGTIYNEQFF
>TRBJ1-5|NA|TRBV2|NA
TGTGCCAGCACCCTGAAGGTGGTGTCGGGGTCCCATCAGCCCCAGCATTTT
CASTLKVVSGSHQPQHF
>TRBJ1-1|NA|TRBV13|NA
TGTGCCAGCAGCTTAGACGGGGGTTTTACTGAAGCTTTCTTT
CASSLDGGFTEAFF
>TRBJ1-2|TRBD1|TRBV5-6|once
TGTGCCAGCAGCTTGGGGACAGGGATCTCCTATGGCTACACCTTC
CASSLGTGISYGYTF
>TRBJ2-2|NA|TRBV2|NA
TGTGCCAGCAGCGTGGACAGCCCTAACACCGGGGAGCTGTTTTTT
CASSVDSPNTGELFF
>TRBJ2-1|TRBD1|TRBV5-1|NA
TGCGCCAGCAGCCTCCGGGACAGGGGTAATGATGAGCAGTTCTTC
CASSLRDRGNDEQFF
>TRBJ2-7|NA|TRBV7-2|NA
TGTGCCAGCAGCAACAGGGGGGGCGACGAGCAGTACTTC
CASSNRGGDEQYF
>TRBJ2-3|TRBD2|TRBV4-2|NA
TGTGCCAGCAGCCAAGTACAAGGCGGGGGGGCAGATACGCAGTATTTT
CASSQVQGGGADTQYF
>TRBJ1-5|TRBD1|TRBV19|NA
TGTGCCAGTAGAGGCTTAACAGGGGCCCAGCCCCAGCATTTT
CASRGLTGAQPQHF
>TRBJ1-1|TRBD1|TRBV27|NA
TGTGCCAGCAGTCTCCACAGGGGGCAGGACACTGAAGCTTTCTTT
CASSLHRGQDTEAFF